This TCR beta chain was identified in a study of T cell responses to AZD1222 COVID-19 vaccine. Some clones are missing from TCRdb's copy, which holds only in-frame ones; the method was immunoSEQ multiplex PCR. Of nearly 110,000 clones in the sample, under 95% were seen once. Analysis merged second doses at about 4 or about 12 weeks. Whole-study findings and limits: The study reported that nearly half of spike-specific TCRs target unmutated variant regions. Researchers report vaccine-associated CD4 TCRs spanning spike, with dominance at 160-218 and 743-854.

This CDR3 contains 12 residues. V lost 5 bases to trimming and J lost 6 bases, with 10 bases between them. Germline-derived CDR1 and CDR2 are SGHDN and FVKESK. Comment on this clone: Its antigen is not identified.

The rearrangement links TRBV14 to TRBJ1-2, with D possibly TRBD1 on 6 matching bases. The receptor's source is an adult who received the AZD1222 COVID-19 vaccine. This material consisted of peripheral blood, taken 28 days after the second AZD1222 dose. The CDR3 DNA reads as TGTGCCAGCAGCTGGGGGCCCGATGGCTACACCTTC. Encoded protein: CASSWGPDGYTF.